This T cell receptor (beta chain) was profiled in a study of blood T cell repertoires in COVID-19. Looking at the study overall: Samples of COVID-19 (acute and convalescent) were obtained from the United States, Italy and Spain. The cDNA or gDNA used as material had been derived from T cells, B-cell-depleted T cells, or PBMCs.

As processed by the authors: Reference gene primer amplification in the assay estimated nucleated cell counts. Clones were read by immunoSEQ multiplex PCR, and TCRdb kept only the in-frame ones, dropping some. The V and J calls and the clone size are those of that table, but D and trimming were determined from the DNA. Of tens of thousands of clones in the sample, 84% were seen once. The germline V gene has CDR1 SGHTA and CDR2 FQGNSA. Trimming left V 10 bases short and J 0 bases short, with 9 bases between. The CDR3 covers 12 residues. Sequencing input: peripheral blood. The rearrangement joins TRBV7-2 to TRBJ1-2, with a possible D match to TRBD1 (5 bases). The TCR was taken from a man between 60 and 75 years old with acute or convalescent COVID-19. The CDR3 DNA reads TGTGCCACCGGGGGAGCTAACTATGGCTACACCTTC. Its translation is CATGGANYGYTF.